This T cell receptor (beta chain) stems from a study of T cells in localized non-small cell lung cancer. A single count supports this clone. Sequencing was performed with immunoSEQ multiplex PCR; in TCRdb, only in-frame clones are kept and a portion is missing. The sample has around 53,000 clones; around 81% are singletons. The TCR originated in a woman aged 35 to 70 with stage II lung adenocarcinoma. Sample: PBMCs, taken before any cancer treatment.

CDR3 region: CASSSSRRLGDTQYF. In DNA, the CDR3 is TGTGCCAGCAGTTCTAGCAGAAGACTGGGAGATACGCAGTATTTT. The V gene is TRBV6-9, the J gene TRBJ2-3; D perhaps matches TRBD2 (5 bases). The CDR3 sequence is 15 residues long. V gave up 4 bases and J gave up 5 bases, with 16 bases separating them. Germline V gene lookup returns CDR1 MNHGY and CDR2 SVAAGI.